There are many counts of the clone carrying this T cell receptor beta chain. Its antigen is currently unknown. These data belong to a study of T-cell reconstitution after alpha-beta-depleted transplantation in children. Study results and caveats: Where some patients showed high TCRbeta diversity at day 60, it came from recipient T cells and thymic progenitors that had survived. At one year after transplant, newly produced T cells mostly accounted for T-cell counts and diversity. Reports say that about two months after transplant, the alpha-beta T cells came out of several hundred graft clones that had expanded.

CDR3 length equals 12 residues. Germline CDR1 and CDR2: DFQATT and SNEGSKA (reference sequence). V was pared by 4 bases and J by 10 bases, with 9 bases of the junction left unmatched. Molecular barcoding with unique molecular identifiers was used for the TCRbeta library. TCRdb redid the calling of the PCR reads with MiXCR, one entry per CDR3 protein. The data show hundreds of thousands of distinct CDR3 sequences, approximately 10% seen once. This receptor was obtained from a male patient aged 2 to 9 who had a stem cell transplant for chronic granulomatous disease, so the T cells may come from the graft donor. J is TRBJ1-1 and V is TRBV20-1; 7 nucleotides align to TRBD1. The sample was peripheral blood, taken 180 days after TCRalphabeta/CD19-depleted stem cell transplant. CDR3 coding DNA: TGCAGTGCTACCGACAGGGCTTCTAGAGCTTTCTTT. Residues: CSATDRASRAFF.